The present entry profiles one T cell receptor (beta chain) with its context. Naive CD8 cells lacked CD45RO and underwent positive selection for CCR7, leaving out terminally differentiated effector memory CD45RA+ cells. This sample was taken from a study of shared clonotypes between healthy human individuals. Study details: Used for every donor were three CD4 naive, three CD4 memory, two CD8 naive and one CD8 memory plate.

The table came from immunoSEQ multiplex PCR; TCRdb's copy has only in-frame clones and leaves some out. The data contain about 1.9 million clones, 85% to 95% of them singletons. The length of the CDR3 is 12 residues. V lost 5 bases to trimming and J lost 11 bases, with 18 bases between them. From germline, CDR1 is SQVTM and CDR2 ANQGSEA. Sequences were obtained from naive CD8+ T cells from PBMCs. The chain combines TRBV29-1 with TRBJ1-1; D is possibly TRBD1 (5 bases). This clonotype was sampled from a man younger than 35 in good health. Some clones in this sample may be carry-over from other donors' samples. CDR3 amino acids: CSVLRGPSSAFF. CDR3 nucleotides: TGCAGCGTTCTCCGGGGCCCCTCGTCTGCTTTCTTT.